These 17 T cell receptor beta chains were sequenced from one sample in a study of blood T cell repertoires in COVID-19. This table comes from immunoSEQ multiplex PCR, and its TCRdb copy is limited to in-frame clones, with some not included. The repertoire includes a few hundred thousand clones, 70% to 90% of them detected once, and 1.5% to 2% sits in the top ten. Sequenced input: PBMCs or T cells enriched from blood (not recorded which). Source of these receptors: a woman aged 50 to 65 who had recovered from COVID-19.

The chain uses TRBV7-9 and TRBJ2-3; 9 bases match TRBD1. The CDR3 has 17 amino acids. The J segment lost 1 base and the V segment lost 4 bases, leaving 9 bases of the junction unmatched. The germline V gene has CDR1 SEHNR and CDR2 FQNEAQ (reference sequence). The chain's CDR3 is CASSSLPGTGRTDTQYF. CDR3 coding DNA: TGTGCCAGCAGCTCCCTCCCCGGGACAGGGCGCACAGATACGCAGTATTTT.

The V and J genes are TRBV7-9 and TRBJ2-2, with D possibly TRBD2 on 6 matching bases. The length of the CDR3 is 15 residues. Trimming stripped 6 bases from V and 3 bases from J, with 14 bases between. Looked up from germline, CDR1 is SEHNR and CDR2 is FQNEAQ (reference sequence). CDR3 loop: CASRGRGGYTGELFF. The CDR3 DNA reads TGTGCCAGCAGGGGGCGGGGCGGCTACACCGGGGAGCTGTTTTTT.

V usage is TRBV5-6 and J usage is TRBJ1-3; D unresolved. The CDR3 extends over 13 amino acids. The V and J ends lost 0 bases and 3 bases respectively, with 4 bases between them. Per the germline V gene, CDR1 is SGHDT and CDR2 is YYEEEE. CDR3 sequence: CASSLAFGNTIYF. CDR3 sequence (DNA): TGTGCCAGCAGCTTGGCTTTTGGAAACACCATATATTTT.

The chain recombines TRBV24-1 with TRBJ2-1; possible D gene TRBD2, 7 bases. Germline V CDR1 and CDR2: KGHDR, SFDVKD. This CDR3 has 15 amino acids. V lost 4 bases and J lost 7, with 16 bases in between. The CDR3 protein is CATSDPRSGTNEQFF. The CDR3 DNA follows: TGTGCCACCAGTGACCCACGGAGCGGGACAAATGAGCAGTTCTTC.

This rearrangement joins TRBV19 to TRBJ2-3; D may be TRBD2 (5 bases). Germline V lookup: CDR1 LNHDA, CDR2 SQIVND (reference sequence). The CDR3 is 14 residues long. V was shortened by 1 base and J by 5 bases, with 10 bases between the two germline ends. In nucleotides, the CDR3 is TGTGCCAGTAGTATAGGAGGGAAGGTAGATACGCAGTATTTT. It encodes CASSIGGKVDTQYF. The variable domain in full, completed from reference TRBV19 and TRBJ2-3, reads DGGITQSPKYLFRKEGQNVTLSCEQNLNHDAMYWYRQDPGQGLRLIYYSQIVNDFQKGDIAEGYSVSREKKESFPLTVTSAQKNPTAFYLCASSIGGKVDTQYFGPGTRLTVL.

The chain has TRBV30 and TRBJ1-2; tentative D call: TRBD1 (6 bases). Germline V gives CDR1 GTSNPN, CDR2 SVGIG (reference sequence). Trimming shortened V by 3 bases and J by 4 bases, and 12 bases separated the two germline ends. The length of the CDR3 is 13 residues. Here the CDR3 reads CAWREGQFYGYTF. The DNA of the CDR3 is TGTGCCTGGAGGGAAGGACAGTTCTATGGCTACACCTTC. Supplemented by reference TRBV30 and TRBJ1-2, the full variable domain reads SQTIHQWPATLVQPVGSPLSLECTVEGTSNPNLYWYRQAAGRGLQLLFYSVGIGQISSEVPQNLSASRPQDRQFILSSKKLLLSDSGFYLCAWREGQFYGYTFGSGTRLTVV.

The chain employs TRBV4-1 and TRBJ1-1; tentatively, D is TRBD1 (5 bases). V shed 2 bases and J shed 12 bases, with 16 bases lying between them. The CDR3 totals 13 residues. Germline V CDR1 and CDR2: MGHRA, YSYEKL. The CDR3 DNA reads TGCGCCAGCAGCCAATCTTTGAGGACATCTCCTTTCTTT. Protein product: CASSQSLRTSPFF.

CDR3 protein: CASLGGRGPYEQYF. CDR3 DNA sequence: TGTGCCAGCCTTGGGGGCAGGGGGCCCTACGAGCAGTACTTC. V gene TRBV2 combines with J gene TRBJ2-7; TRBD1 matches at 8 bases. Germline-derived CDR1 and CDR2 are SNHLY and FYNNEI. The CDR3 runs 14 residues. After removal of 8 bases from V and 2 bases from J, the junction contained 8 bases not matched to a gene.

The J gene is TRBJ2-3, the V gene TRBV3-1 (or the pseudogene TRBV3-2); no firm D call. Germline CDR1 LGHDT, CDR2 YNNKEL (reference sequence). V was clipped by 1 base and J by 0 bases, with 8 bases between them. The CDR3 contains 15 residues. As DNA, the CDR3 is TGTGCCAGCAGCCAAGGTGTCGTAAGCACAGATACGCAGTATTTT. As protein: CASSQGVVSTDTQYF.

This chain links TRBV5-4 with TRBJ1-2; 7 bases match TRBD1. V was pared by 1 base and J by 2 bases, with 14 bases of the junction left unmatched. CDR3 size: 18 residues. Per the germline V gene, CDR1 is SGHNT and CDR2 is YYREEE (reference sequence). The CDR3 protein is CASSLSRQGQGSNYGYTF. The CDR3 bases are TGTGCCAGCAGCTTGTCGAGACAGGGTCAGGGATCGAACTATGGCTACACCTTC.

The V and J genes are TRBV12-5 and TRBJ2-2; D uncertain. The CDR3 length is 14 residues. Trimming took off 0 bases at V and 6 bases at J, with 8 bases between the two ends. Germline CDR1 and CDR2: LGHNT and FRNRAP. CDR3 sequence: CASGLVPSPGELFF. CDR3 coding DNA: TGTGCTAGTGGTTTGGTACCCAGTCCCGGGGAGCTGTTTTTT.

The chain has TRBV30 and TRBJ1-4; weak D call: TRBD1 (6 bases). V lost 1 base to trimming and J lost 2 bases, with 14 bases between them. The CDR3 loop spans 16 amino acids. Germline lookup yields CDR1 GTSNPN and CDR2 SVGIG (reference sequence). The CDR3 region has the DNA TGTGCCTGGAGTGGGGGGCTAACCAGCACTAATGAAAAACTGTTTTTT. It codes for CAWSGGLTSTNEKLFF.

This sequence joins TRBV18 and TRBJ2-1, with D possibly TRBD2 on 5 matching bases. The length of the CDR3 is 13 residues. V lost 0 bases and J lost 8, with 8 bases in between. Germline CDR1 reads KGHSH; CDR2 reads LQKENI. CDR3 in DNA: TGTGCCAGCTCACCACCAGGAGGTGATGAGCAGTTCTTC. This gives the protein CASSPPGGDEQFF.

The chain joins TRBV29-1 to TRBJ1-2; weak D call: TRBD1 (5 bases). Germline CDR1 reads SQVTM; CDR2 reads ANQGSEA. CDR3 length: 14 amino acids. Deletions cut 6 bases from V and 2 bases from J, with 16 bases between. CDR3 in amino acids: CSVLLLQENYGYTF. CDR3 DNA sequence: TGCAGCGTCCTCCTCTTACAGGAAAACTATGGCTACACCTTC.

The genes are TRBV6-5 and TRBJ2-7; the match to TRBD2 covers 8 bases. Germline V lookup: CDR1 MNHEY, CDR2 SVGAGI. J was trimmed by 5 bases and V by 6 bases; bases with no gene match: 9. The CDR3 contains 14 residues. This CDR3 is CASRILSGSNEQYF. DNA of the CDR3: TGTGCCAGCAGAATACTGAGCGGGAGTAACGAGCAGTACTTC.

DNA for the CDR3: TGTGCCAGCAGCTTAACGTCCAGGGGGAACACTGAAGCTTTCTTT. This encodes CASSLTSRGNTEAFF. The rearrangement joins TRBV7-3 to TRBJ1-1; maybe TRBD1 (6 bases). The CDR3 spans 15 residues. The germline V gene encodes CDR1 SGHTA and CDR2 FQGTGA. Trimming cost V 0 bases and J 1 base, with 9 bases left between them.

This chain connects TRBV5-4 to TRBJ2-2, with 9 bases lining up with TRBD2. CDR3 length equals 16 residues. Per germline, CDR1 SGHNT and CDR2 YYREEE (reference sequence). Trimming removed 2 bases from V and 3 bases from J; junction bases left unmatched: 5. The CDR3 DNA is TGTGCCAGCAGCTTATCGACTAGCGGCGACACCGGGGAGCTGTTTTTT. As protein: CASSLSTSGDTGELFF. The full variable domain, its missing parts supplied by reference TRBV5-4 and TRBJ2-2, is ETGVTQSPTHLIKTRGQQVTLRCSSQSGHNTVSWYQQALGQGPQFIFQYYREEENGRGNFPPRFSGLQFPNYSSELNVNALELDDSALYLCASSLSTSGDTGELFFGEGSRLTVL.